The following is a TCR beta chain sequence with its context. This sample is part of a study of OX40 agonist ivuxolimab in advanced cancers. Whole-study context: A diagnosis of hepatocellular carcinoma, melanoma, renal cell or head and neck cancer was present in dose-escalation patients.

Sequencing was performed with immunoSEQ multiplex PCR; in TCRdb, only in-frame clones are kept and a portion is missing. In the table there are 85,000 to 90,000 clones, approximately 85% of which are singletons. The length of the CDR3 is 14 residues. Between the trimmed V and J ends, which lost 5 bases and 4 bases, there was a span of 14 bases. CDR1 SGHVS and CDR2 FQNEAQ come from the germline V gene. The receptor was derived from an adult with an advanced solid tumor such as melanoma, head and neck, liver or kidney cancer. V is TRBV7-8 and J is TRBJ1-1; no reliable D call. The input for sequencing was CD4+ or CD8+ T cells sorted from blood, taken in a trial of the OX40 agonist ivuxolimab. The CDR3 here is CASSPVPRSTEAFF. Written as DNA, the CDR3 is TGTGCCAGCAGCCCCGTACCCAGGAGCACTGAAGCTTTCTTT.